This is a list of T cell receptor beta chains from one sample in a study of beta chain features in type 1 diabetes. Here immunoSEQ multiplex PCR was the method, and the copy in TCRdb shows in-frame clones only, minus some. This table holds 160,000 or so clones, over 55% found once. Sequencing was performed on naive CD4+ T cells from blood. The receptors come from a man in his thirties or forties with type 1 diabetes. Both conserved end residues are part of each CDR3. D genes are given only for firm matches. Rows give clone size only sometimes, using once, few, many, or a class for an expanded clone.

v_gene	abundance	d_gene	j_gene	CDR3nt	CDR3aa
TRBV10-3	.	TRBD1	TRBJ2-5	TGTGCCATCAGTGAGCCAGGGGGCTCCAGAGAGACCCAGTACTTC	CAISEPGGSRETQYF
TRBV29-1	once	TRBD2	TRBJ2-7	TGCAGCGTGGAAAGGGACGGGGGGACCTACGAGCAGTACTTC	CSVERDGGTYEQYF
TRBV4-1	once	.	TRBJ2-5	TGCGCCAGCAGCTCCGGCCCGAGTGAGACCCAGTACTTC	CASSSGPSETQYF
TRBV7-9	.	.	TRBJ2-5	TGTGCCAGCAGCTTAGAGGCGTACCAAGAGACCCAGTACTTC	CASSLEAYQETQYF
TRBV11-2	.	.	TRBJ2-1	TGTGCCAGCAGCTCGGGATTCAATGAGCAGTTCTTC	CASSSGFNEQFF
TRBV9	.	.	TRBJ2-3	TGTGCCAGCAGCCCTACAGGAGACTACGTGGAGTATTTT	CASSPTGDYVEYF
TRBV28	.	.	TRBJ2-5	TGTGCCAGCACCCGGGGGGCACTGGAGACCCAGTACTTC	CASTRGALETQYF
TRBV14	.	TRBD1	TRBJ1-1	TGTGCCAGCAGCCAAGATCAGTGGACAGGGGGAACTGAAGCTTTCTTT	CASSQDQWTGGTEAFF
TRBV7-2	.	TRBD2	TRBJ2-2	TGTGCCAGCAGCTTAATGGCCGGACTAGCGGGGAAAGGCGGGGAGCTGTTTTTT	CASSLMAGLAGKGGELFF
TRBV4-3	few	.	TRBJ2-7	TGCGCCAGCAGCCAAGCGGCCGGCTCCTACGAGCAGTACTTC	CASSQAAGSYEQYF
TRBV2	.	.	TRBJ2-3	TGTGCCAGCAGTGACACGCAGGGTCCTTCGACAGATACGCAGTATTTT	CASSDTQGPSTDTQYF
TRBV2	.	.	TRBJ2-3	TGTGCCAGCAGTCTACAGACAGGACTCACAGATACGCAGTATTTT	CASSLQTGLTDTQYF
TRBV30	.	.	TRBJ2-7	TGTGCCTGGACCACATTCAGGGGATCCCCCTACGAGCAGTACTTC	CAWTTFRGSPYEQYF
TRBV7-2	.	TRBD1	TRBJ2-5	TGTGCCAGCAGCCCGACCGGGACAGGGGGCTTGGAGACCCAGTACTTC	CASSPTGTGGLETQYF
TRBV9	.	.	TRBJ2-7	TGTGCCAGCAGCGTAGATTGGGGCAGCTACGAGCAGTACTTC	CASSVDWGSYEQYF
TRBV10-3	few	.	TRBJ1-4	TGTGCCATCAGTGATCGACAGACGAATGAAAAACTGTTTTTT	CAISDRQTNEKLFF
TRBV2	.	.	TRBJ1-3	TGTGCCAGCAGTGAATGGGTCTCTGGAAACACCATATATTTT	CASSEWVSGNTIYF
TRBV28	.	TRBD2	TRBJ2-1	TGTGCCAGCAGTCCCGGGACTAGCCTCTACAATGAGCAGTTCTTC	CASSPGTSLYNEQFF
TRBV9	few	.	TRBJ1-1	TGTGCCAGCAGCGTAGAAGGGGGCACTGAAGCTTTCTTT	CASSVEGGTEAFF
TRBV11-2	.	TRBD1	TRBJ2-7	TGTGCCAGCAGCGCCCCGGACAGGGATCTGGACGAGCAGTACTTC	CASSAPDRDLDEQYF
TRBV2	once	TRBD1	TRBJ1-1	TGTGCCAGCAGTGGGACAGGGATTACTGAAGCTTTCTTT	CASSGTGITEAFF
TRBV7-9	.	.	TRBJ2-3	TGTGCCAGCAGCTTAGATTCGGCGGCCACAGATACGCAGTATTTT	CASSLDSAATDTQYF
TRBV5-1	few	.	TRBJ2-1	TGCGCCAGCAGCGAGAACCACAATGAGCAGTTCTTC	CASSENHNEQFF
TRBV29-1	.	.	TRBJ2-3	TGCAGCGTTGCAGGGGACGCAGATACGCAGTATTTT	CSVAGDADTQYF
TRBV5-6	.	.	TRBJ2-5	TGTGCCAGCAGCTTTAGGGAATGGAACCAAGAGACCCAGTACTTC	CASSFREWNQETQYF
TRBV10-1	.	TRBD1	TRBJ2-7	TGCGCCAGCAGTGGACAGGGAACGGGTGAGCAGTACTTC	CASSGQGTGEQYF
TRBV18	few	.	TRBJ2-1	TGTGCCAGCTCACCAGCATCTCAGGGGCCTAAGGGTGAGCAGTTCTTC	CASSPASQGPKGEQFF
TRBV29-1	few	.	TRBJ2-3	TGCAGCGTTGAAGATACAAGGGCAGATACGCAGTATTTT	CSVEDTRADTQYF
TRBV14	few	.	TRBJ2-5	TGTGCCAGCAGCCAAGACTATGAGACCCAGTACTTC	CASSQDYETQYF
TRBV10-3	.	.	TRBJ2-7	TGTGCCGTAGCACAGGGATTTACCTACGAGCAGTACTTC	CAVAQGFTYEQYF
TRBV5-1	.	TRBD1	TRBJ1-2	TGCGCCAGCAGCCCAGGACAGGACTCTTATGGCTACACCTTC	CASSPGQDSYGYTF
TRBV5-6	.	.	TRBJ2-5	TGTGCCAGCAGCTTGACGGCATACCAAGAGACCCAGTACTTC	CASSLTAYQETQYF
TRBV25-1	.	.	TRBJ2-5	TGTGCCAGCAGTGAAGAGGGGCGGGGCGACCAAGAGACCCAGTACTTC	CASSEEGRGDQETQYF
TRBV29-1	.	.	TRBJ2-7	TGCAGCGCCGCCGCGCTATCGACAGATACCTACGAGCAGTACTTC	CSAAALSTDTYEQYF
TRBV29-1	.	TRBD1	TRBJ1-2	TGCAGCGTCCCCTTGGCCGCCGACAGGGTCGACTATGGCTACACCTTC	CSVPLAADRVDYGYTF
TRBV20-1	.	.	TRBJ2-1	TGCAGTGCTCCCCGCTACAATGAGCAGTTCTTC	CSAPRYNEQFF
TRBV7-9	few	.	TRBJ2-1	TGTGCCAGCAGCTTAGGAGGCCCGCTCTCCTACAATGAGCAGTTCTTC	CASSLGGPLSYNEQFF
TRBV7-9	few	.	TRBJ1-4	TGTGCCAGCAGCTTAGCCCAGGGAGTTGAAAAACTGTTTTTT	CASSLAQGVEKLFF
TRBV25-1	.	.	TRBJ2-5	TGTGCCAGCAGCTTAGGGGATGGACAAGAGACCCAGTACTTC	CASSLGDGQETQYF
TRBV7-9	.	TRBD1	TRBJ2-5	TGTGCCAGCAGCCGGGACAGGGAAGGAGAGACCCAGTACTTC	CASSRDREGETQYF
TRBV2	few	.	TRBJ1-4	TGTGCCAGCAGTGAGGCTCGGCTGGGGGAAAAACTGTTTTTT	CASSEARLGEKLFF
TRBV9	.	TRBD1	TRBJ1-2	TGTGCCAGCAGCGTAGGAGGATACGCAGGGGGCGCGAATGGCTACACCTTC	CASSVGGYAGGANGYTF
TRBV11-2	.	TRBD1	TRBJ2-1	TGTGCCAGCAGCTATCGCAGGACAGGAATCTACAATGAGCAGTTCTTC	CASSYRRTGIYNEQFF
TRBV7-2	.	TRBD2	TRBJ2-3	TGTGCCAGCAGCTTAGCGAGGGACGGGGGGGCCTTAAATACGCAGTATTTT	CASSLARDGGALNTQYF
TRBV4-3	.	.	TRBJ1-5	TGCGCCAGCAGCCAAGATATAGGGGATGATCAGCCCCAGCATTTT	CASSQDIGDDQPQHF
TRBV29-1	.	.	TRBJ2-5	TGCAGCGTTGAATATTTGGGGGAGACCCAGTACTTC	CSVEYLGETQYF
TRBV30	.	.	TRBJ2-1	TGTGCCTGGAGCCCGTTCGATGAGCAGTTCTTC	CAWSPFDEQFF
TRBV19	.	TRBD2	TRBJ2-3	TGTGCCAGTAGCCCCACTAGCGGGGGCACAGATACGCAGTATTTT	CASSPTSGGTDTQYF
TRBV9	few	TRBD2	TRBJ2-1	TGTGCCAGCAGCGTAGGGACTAGCGGGGCGGCCTCCTCCTACAATGAGCAGTTCTTC	CASSVGTSGAASSYNEQFF
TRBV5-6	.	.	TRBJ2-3	TGTGCCAGCAGCTTGCCACAGACTAGCACAGATACGCAGTATTTT	CASSLPQTSTDTQYF
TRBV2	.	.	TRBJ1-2	TGTGCCAGCATGAAGGGGGAAGCTAACTATGGCTACACCTTC	CASMKGEANYGYTF
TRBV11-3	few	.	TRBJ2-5	TGTGCCAGCAGCTTTACAGGGACCCTCGGAACAGAGACCCAGTACTTC	CASSFTGTLGTETQYF
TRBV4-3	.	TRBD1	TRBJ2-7	TGCGCCAGCAGCCAAGGGACAGGGCCCGACTACGAGCAGTACTTC	CASSQGTGPDYEQYF
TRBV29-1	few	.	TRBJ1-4	TGCAGCGTTGACACAGTCTCTGAAAAACTGTTTTTT	CSVDTVSEKLFF
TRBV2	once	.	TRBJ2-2	TGTGCCAGCAGTGAAGGGTATACCGGGGAGCTGTTTTTT	CASSEGYTGELFF
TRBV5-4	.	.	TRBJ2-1	TGTGCCAGCAGCTTGGATCAACGTAACAATGAGCAGTTCTTC	CASSLDQRNNEQFF
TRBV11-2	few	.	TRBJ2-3	TGTGCCAGTCTCCCTTGGACCACAGATACGCAGTATTTT	CASLPWTTDTQYF
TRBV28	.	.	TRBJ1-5	TGTGCCAGCAGTTCCGTCACAGGGCTATTTGGTAATCAGCCCCAGCATTTT	CASSSVTGLFGNQPQHF
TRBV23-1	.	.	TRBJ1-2	TGCGCCAGCAGGACTGACTATGGCTACACCTTC	CASRTDYGYTF